This T cell receptor beta chain stems from a study of cytomegalovirus exposure and HLA in healthy donors. Losses at the gene ends were 4 bases for V and 7 bases for J; bases not matched to a gene: 7. The V gene's germline CDR1 is LNHDA and CDR2 SQIVND (reference sequence). This CDR3 has 15 amino acids. Primers: 60 Vbeta forward and 13 Jbeta reverse. The table came from immunoSEQ multiplex PCR; TCRdb's copy has only in-frame clones and leaves some out. This table holds about 160,000 clones, around three quarters found once. All the people who gave samples were healthy bone marrow donors. This clone was detected a few times.

This TCR derives from a man aged 40-55 years in good health and CMV-seronegative. V and J are TRBV19 and TRBJ2-2, with 9 bases identical to TRBD2. Sequencing was carried out using PBMCs. The DNA of the CDR3 is TGTGCCAGTAGTACGTCTAGCGGGATTATCGGGGAGCTGTTTTTT. Its translation: CASSTSSGIIGELFF.